The TCR beta chain described here comes from a study of shared clonotypes between healthy human individuals. Study at large: Contributing individuals were a couple of females and a few males aged 18 to 49. CD4 naive and CD4 memory each took three plates per donor, while CD8 naive took two and CD8 memory one.

Overall study findings and caveats: Clonotypes shared by all four donors outscored non-shared clonotypes in generation probability.

Sequenced by immunoSEQ multiplex PCR; TCRdb stores in-frame clones only, minus some. The data contain about 520,000 clones, around 95% of them seen just once; the ten biggest clones take up about 0.059%. CDR1 is SNHLY and CDR2 is FYNNEI in the germline V gene. V gave up 4 bases and J gave up 3 bases, with 1 base separating them. This CDR3 is built from 11 residues. With regard to this clone: Its antigen is not identified. In the same sample, other DNA sequences code for this CDR3.

The receptor comes from a woman aged 25 to 39 in good health. The V and J genes are TRBV2 and TRBJ2-1, with D unresolved. Sequencing was performed on naive CD4+ T cells sorted from blood. Described subset: CD45RA+ positively selected. The CDR3: CASSVYNEQFF. Written as DNA, the CDR3 is TGTGCCAGCAGTGTCTACAATGAGCAGTTCTTC. The variable domain in full, with the rest retrieved from reference TRBV2 and TRBJ2-1, is EPEVTQTPSHQVTQMGQEVILRCVPISNHLYFYWYRQILGQKVEFLVSFYNNEISEKSEIFDDQFSVERPDGSNFTLKIRSTKLEDSAMYFCASSVYNEQFFGPGTRLTVL.